This passage covers 32 T cell receptor beta chains from one sample sequenced in a study of esophageal squamous cell carcinoma under preoperative chemotherapy. Time point here: before preoperative PTX-NDP chemotherapy. A single record per CDR3 protein comes from TCRdb applying MiXCR to the PCR reads. The table lists tens of thousands of distinct CDR3 sequences, approximately 50% of them singletons. Sampling was conducted from a patient given preoperative chemotherapy. All receptors derive from a human donor with esophageal squamous cell carcinoma. The donor label of this sample is uncertain.

This clonotype was detected a few times. The J gene is TRBJ2-3, the V gene TRBV12-3 or TRBV12-4, with TRBD1 matching 8 bases. The CDR3 spans 14 residues. Trimming at V came to 6 bases and at J to 6 bases, leaving 8 bases not matched to a gene. In DNA form, the CDR3 reads TGTGCCAGCAGGTCAGGGGGCGCAATCGATACGCAGTATTTT. Translating it yields CASRSGGAIDTQYF.

This chain joins TRBV7-6 and TRBJ2-1, with 10 bases lining up with TRBD2. Trimming cost V 2 bases and J 13 bases; bases outside gene matches: 17. Per the germline V gene, CDR1 is SGHVS and CDR2 is FNYEAQ. This CDR3 has 17 amino acids. CDR3 DNA sequence: TGTGCCAGCAGCTTATTTGAGAGCGGGGGGGCCGGGGAGACCCAGTTCTTC. Translating gives CASSLFESGGAGETQFF.

By its share, this clonotype is large (0.1 to 1%). The chain couples TRBV7-8 to TRBJ2-5; possibly TRBD1 for D (6 bases). The V and J ends lost 2 bases and 7 bases respectively, with 14 bases between them. Germline-derived CDR1 and CDR2 are SGHVS and FQNEAQ. This CDR3 region has 14 residues. The CDR3 DNA follows: TGTGCCAGCAGCTTAATCGGGGTCAGGGGGACCCAGTACTTC. Translating gives CASSLIGVRGTQYF.

The DNA for the CDR3 is TGTGCCAGCAGCCCCGGAATAGCGGGCGACAATGAGCAGTTCTTC. Residues: CASSPGIAGDNEQFF. The chain joins TRBV7-2 to TRBJ2-1; 7 positions agree with TRBD2. The trim removed 5 bases at V and 5 bases at J, leaving 9 bases unmatched. This CDR3 is built from 15 residues. CDR1 is SGHTA, CDR2 FQGNSA, per germline.

The chain carries TRBV7-3 and TRBJ2-1; the match to TRBD2 covers 7 bases. Judging by the DNA end, TRBJ2-7 fits better; the J call may be wrong. The CDR3 consists of 16 residues. Looked up from germline, CDR1 is SGHTA and CDR2 is FQGTGA. The CDR3 region is CASSLTGGSSYNEQYF. The CDR3, as DNA: TGTGCCAGCAGCTTAACCGGCGGGAGCTCCTACAATGAGCAGTACTTC.

With regard to this clonotype: Relative to the germline gene, one junction end is altered; a read error may explain this. This chain connects TRBV7-2 to TRBJ2-4; D perhaps matches TRBD1 (8 bases). The CDR3 consists of 16 residues. Germline CDR1 SGHTA, CDR2 FQGNSA. Written as DNA, the CDR3 is TGTGCCAGCAGCCTACAGGGGGGGAGAGGGAAAAACACGCAGTATTTC. This translates into CASSLQGGRGKNTQYF. Combining the CDR3 with reference TRBV7-2 and TRBJ2-4 gives the whole variable domain GAGVSQSPSNKVTEKGKDVELRCDPISGHTALYWYRQSLGQGLEFLIYFQGNSAPDKSGLPSDRFSAERTGGSVSTLTIQRTQQEDSAVYLCASSLQGGRGKNTQYFGAGTRLSVL.

The CDR3 DNA sequence: TGTGCCAGGGGCCGGGGGGGGACTGACAAAGAGACCCAGTACTTC. Translated, it gives CARGRGGTDKETQYF. This chain connects TRBV7-6 to TRBJ2-5; 8 bases are a match to TRBD2. Unmatched junction bases numbered 12, after V lost 9 bases and J lost 3 bases. The CDR3 extends over 15 amino acids. Germline loops: CDR1 SGHVS, CDR2 FNYEAQ.

This chain links TRBV7-8 with TRBJ2-4; perhaps TRBD2 as D (5 bases). V gave up 5 bases and J gave up 13 bases, with 24 bases separating them. The CDR3 contains 15 residues. Germline CDR1 is SGHVS and CDR2 is FQNEAQ. This chain's CDR3 is CASSTSGRAKNTQYF. The CDR3 DNA follows: TGTGCCAGCAGCACGAGCGGCCGTGCCAAAAACACCCAGTACTTC.

There are many counts of this clonotype. This chain uses TRBV6-1 with TRBJ2-6; a possible D gene is TRBD1 (7 bases). Germline-derived CDR1 and CDR2 are MNHNS and SASEGT. Deletions cut 4 bases from V and 4 bases from J, with 17 bases between. The CDR3 runs to 17 residues. The CDR3 spells CASSALAGGTGANVLTF. The CDR3 coding sequence is TGTGCCAGCAGTGCCCTAGCAGGGGGGACAGGGGCCAACGTCCTGACTTTC.

This clonotype was counted between two and nine times. J is TRBJ2-3 and V is TRBV12-3 or TRBV12-4, with D tentatively TRBD2 (6 bases). The CDR3 extends over 14 amino acids. Between the trimmed V and J ends, which lost 2 bases and 11 bases, there was a span of 17 bases. The DNA for the CDR3 is TGTGCCAGCAGTTTACTGCTAGCGTCCGGGGAGCAGTATTTT. Its translation is CASSLLLASGEQYF.

The V and J genes are TRBV28 and TRBJ2-7; D is perhaps TRBD2 (6 bases). Germline lookup yields CDR1 MDHEN and CDR2 SYDVKM. The CDR3 length is 17 residues. V shed 3 bases and J shed 12 bases, with 30 bases lying between them. CDR3 nucleotides: TGTGCCAGCAGTTTCCGCGGAGGGTCGTATGGGCTGGCGGATCTGTACTTC. It encodes CASSFRGGSYGLADLYF.

This clonotype ranks as large. The chain has TRBV7-6 and TRBJ2-3, with 9 bases aligning to TRBD2. The germline V gene has CDR1 SGHVS and CDR2 FNYEAQ. With 2 bases clipped from V and 0 bases from J, the junction kept 3 bases outside the gene matches. The CDR3 extends over 16 amino acids. The CDR3 DNA is TGTGCCAGCAGCTTAATGGCGGGGGGGAGCACAGATACGCAGTATTTT. Amino acid sequence: CASSLMAGGSTDTQYF.

This clonotype came up many times. The chain recombines TRBV6-1 with TRBJ2-1, with 9 nucleotides matching TRBD2. The CDR3 spans 16 residues. The junction had 14 bases not matched to a gene; V was cut back by 6 bases and J by 8 bases. Germline V gene data show CDR1 as MNHNS and CDR2 as SASEGT. The chain's CDR3 is CASSLNWASGTHEQFF. CDR3 nucleotide sequence: TGTGCCAGCAGCCTGAACTGGGCTAGCGGGACCCATGAGCAGTTCTTC.

This clonotype showed up just a few times. The chain carries TRBV15 and TRBJ2-1, with D unclear. Germline CDR1 and CDR2: LNHNV and YYDKDF (reference sequence). The CDR3 is made up of 17 amino acids. V dropped 4 bases and J dropped 5 bases, with 21 bases sitting between them. The CDR3 DNA is TGTGCCACCAGCAAAGTTAAAACCTCACTTTACCACAATGAGCAGTTCTTC. Translating it yields CATSKVKTSLYHNEQFF.

J is TRBJ2-5 and V is TRBV11-3, with 7 bases aligning to TRBD2. The CDR3 length is 16 residues. Germline CDR1 SGHNT, CDR2 YENEEA. Trimming took 8 bases from V and 1 from J; bases not matched to a gene: 13. CDR3 residues: CASGGRGSRGQETQYF. Here the CDR3 DNA reads TGTGCCAGCGGCGGGAGAGGGAGTCGCGGCCAAGAGACCCAGTACTTC.

In its sample, this clonotype was seen a few times. DNA for the CDR3: TGCGCCAGCAGCCAAGATTCTGGACAGGCGCTTGCGAACACCGGGGAGCTGTTTTTT. Its protein product is CASSQDSGQALANTGELFF. This rearrangement joins TRBV4-1 to TRBJ2-2; 7 bases are shared with TRBD1. The V gene's germline CDR1 is MGHRA and CDR2 YSYEKL. The trim removed 0 bases at V and 0 bases at J, leaving 10 bases unmatched. This CDR3 has 19 residues.

This clonotype has a handful of counts. The chain carries TRBV6-5 and TRBJ1-2, with 7 bases fitting TRBD1. V lost 6 bases, J lost 0 bases, and 4 bases stayed unmatched. The CDR3 has 14 residues. The germline V gene encodes CDR1 MNHEY and CDR2 SVGAGI. CDR3 in DNA: TGTGCCAGCAGGACCGGGACAGCTAACTATGGCTACACCTTC. It yields the protein CASRTGTANYGYTF.

Only a few counts were recorded for this clonotype. The genes are TRBV20-1 and TRBJ2-1; possibly TRBD1 for D (5 bases). The length of the CDR3 is 16 residues. From germline, CDR1 is DFQATT and CDR2 SNEGSKA (reference sequence). Trimming took off 0 bases at V and 5 bases at J, with 17 bases between the two ends. The CDR3 coding sequence is TGCAGTGCTAGAGATGCCCCAGGACAACAGAACAATGAGCAGTTCTTC. Translated: CSARDAPGQQNNEQFF.

The rearrangement joins TRBV12-3 or TRBV12-4 to TRBJ2-1; 7 bases are shared with TRBD1. The J call may not be correct, given that the DNA end is closer to TRBJ2-5. The CDR3 totals 13 residues. CDR3 DNA: TGTGCCAGCAGTCGGGACAGTGGAGAGACCCAGTACTTC. Its protein product is CASSRDSGETQYF.

Points on this clonotype: The CDR3 does not close with the conserved phenylalanine or tryptophan, likely indicating a read error. The DNA is omitted, as the CDR3 cannot be located on it reliably, and the CDR3 follows TCRdb's listing. V gene TRBV12-5 combines with J gene TRBJ2-5; TRBD2, the table's D call, was not compared with the DNA. The CDR3 numbers 13 amino acids, ends counted. Germline CDR1 is LGHNT and CDR2 is FRNRAP. The CDR3 loop is CASGVDGGTTRYS.

The chain employs TRBV6-1 and TRBJ2-1; D may be TRBD2 (6 bases). Near its end, the DNA agrees better with TRBJ2-7, so the J call may be wrong. Germline V gives CDR1 MNHNS, CDR2 SASEGT. This CDR3 is built from 15 residues. The CDR3 DNA reads TGTGCCAGCAGTACGGGACTTAGCTCCTACAATGAGCAGTACTTC. Translating it yields CASSTGLSSYNEQYF.

The CDR3 DNA sequence: TGTGCCAGCAGCTTTCCGGGACTAGCGGGGGGGGCAACGTCCCAGTACTTC. Its translation: CASSFPGLAGGATSQYF. This chain connects TRBV7-9 to TRBJ2-5; 16 bases map to TRBD2. Trimming at V came to 3 bases and at J to 9 bases, leaving 10 bases not matched to a gene. The germline gives CDR1 SEHNR, CDR2 FQNEAQ (reference sequence). This CDR3 has 17 amino acids.

About this clonotype: A junction end diverges from the germline sequence, so it may reflect a read error. The chain's CDR3 is CASSAGPGGRVKDTQYF. The CDR3 nucleotides read TGTGCCAGCAGCGCGGGGCCGGGGGGCCGGGTCAAAGACACCCAGTACTTC. The rearrangement links TRBV7-3 to TRBJ2-5; possible D gene TRBD2, 7 bases. Germline values: CDR1 SGHTA, CDR2 FQGTGA. This CDR3 spans 17 amino acids.

The chain is built from TRBV11-3 and TRBJ2-4; 8 bases map to TRBD1. The DNA end is a closer match to TRBJ2-7, so the J assignment may be wrong. CDR3 length: 15 amino acids. CDR1 SGHNT and CDR2 YENEEA come from the germline V gene. CDR3 sequence: CASSLRQGTSREQYF. CDR3 coding DNA: TGTGCCAGCAGCTTACGACAGGGGACGTCACGCGAGCAGTACTTC.

V usage is TRBV7-2 and J usage is TRBJ2-4; the D call may be TRBD1 or TRBD2 (6 bases each). The CDR3 spans 16 residues. The V end was cut by 6 bases, the J end by 10 bases, with 25 bases between. From germline, CDR1 is SGHTA and CDR2 FQGNSA. The CDR3 loop is CASRLAGGGAKEIQYF. As DNA, the CDR3 is TGTGCCAGCAGGTTGGCCGGGGGCGGGGCCAAAGAGATTCAGTACTTC. Full variable domain (rest looked up from reference TRBV7-2 and TRBJ2-4): GAGVSQSPSNKVTEKGKDVELRCDPISGHTALYWYRQSLGQGLEFLIYFQGNSAPDKSGLPSDRFSAERTGGSVSTLTIQRTQQEDSAVYLCASRLAGGGAKEIQYFGAGTRLSVL.

The J gene is TRBJ2-3, the V gene TRBV28; D possibly uses TRBD1 or TRBD2 (5 bases each). Germline lookup yields CDR1 MDHEN and CDR2 SYDVKM. This CDR3 has 15 residues. V lost 2 bases and J 0 bases, leaving 9 bases between the germline ends. CDR3 DNA sequence: TGTGCCAGCAGTTTAGGGGACCTAAGCACAGATACGCAGTATTTT. It specifies CASSLGDLSTDTQYF.

Concerning this clonotype: Mismatch with germline at one junction end may stem from a read error. The chain carries TRBV7-8 and TRBJ2-2; 7 bases are shared with TRBD1. Germline CDR1 reads SGHVS; CDR2 reads FQNEAQ. The CDR3 totals 14 residues. CDR3 sequence reads: CASSLDGNTGALYF. In DNA form, the CDR3 reads TGTGCCAGCAGCCTTGACGGCAACACAGGGGCGCTGTATTTT.

This clonotype was seen once. Mismatch with germline at one junction end may stem from a read error. The V and J genes are TRBV7-2 and TRBJ2-5; TRBD2 matches at 7 bases. The germline CDR1 and CDR2 sequences are SGHTA and FQGNSA. CDR3 length equals 15 residues. CDR3: CASSIASGRQDTQYF. In nucleotides, the CDR3 is TGTGCCAGCAGCATCGCTAGCGGCCGCCAAGATACCCAGTATTTC. Using reference TRBV7-2 and TRBJ2-5 for the parts outside the CDR3, the full variable domain is GAGVSQSPSNKVTEKGKDVELRCDPISGHTALYWYRQSLGQGLEFLIYFQGNSAPDKSGLPSDRFSAERTGGSVSTLTIQRTQQEDSAVYLCASSIASGRQDTQYFGPGTRLLVL.

By sample share, this clonotype is medium-sized. The genes are TRBV12-3 or TRBV12-4 and TRBJ2-7, with D maybe TRBD1 (6 bases). V was cut by 2 bases and J by 1 base, with 9 bases left in between. The CDR3 length is 14 residues. The CDR3: CASSLHGQSYEQYF. The CDR3 DNA is TGTGCCAGCAGTTTACATGGACAGTCCTACGAGCAGTACTTC.

The chain combines TRBV5-1 with TRBJ2-2, with 12 positions matching TRBD2. The germline CDR1 and CDR2 sequences are SGHRS and YFSETQ. CDR3 length: 15 amino acids. Unmatched junction bases numbered 5, after V lost 4 bases and J lost 7 bases. CDR3 region: CASSLRTSGNGELFF. CDR3 nucleotide sequence: TGCGCCAGCAGCCTTCGGACTAGCGGGAACGGGGAGCTGTTTTTT.

There are a few counts of this clonotype. This may be a read error, as it is one base from a much larger clone. This rearrangement joins TRBV4-1 to TRBJ2-3; D is undetermined. Germline V CDR1 and CDR2: MGHRA, YSYEKL. The length of the CDR3 is 15 residues. The germline V and J ends were trimmed by 2 bases and 0 bases, with 9 bases remaining between them. The CDR3 loop reads CASSQLWASTDTQYF. The CDR3 DNA is TGCGCCAGCAGCCAATTGTGGGCGAGCACAGATACGCAGTATTTT.

The chain links TRBV7-9 to TRBJ2-5; TRBD1 is a possible D gene (5 bases). The germline gives CDR1 SEHNR, CDR2 FQNEAQ (reference sequence). This CDR3 has 13 residues. V lost 5 bases and J 6 bases, leaving 13 bases between the germline ends. The CDR3: CASSTTAIQTQYF. CDR3 bases: TGTGCCAGCAGCACGACAGCGATCCAGACCCAGTACTTC.